Sequencing of this T cell receptor beta chain was carried out in a study of identical twins. Findings and limits, study-wide: Carriage of fewer insertions was seen in abundant cord blood beta clonotypes, whereas memory repertoires showed none.

Comments on this clonotype: Its antigen is currently unknown.

Germline V gene lookup returns CDR1 SGHRS and CDR2 YFSETQ. Between the trimmed V and J ends, which lost 4 bases and 3 bases, there was a span of 14 bases. The CDR3 is 15 residues long. Template switching (which added a universal primer site) was used, and cDNA carried unique molecular identifiers. TCRdb used MiXCR to reprocess the 5' RACE reads, holding one entry per CDR3 protein. The data contain hundreds of thousands of distinct CDR3 sequences, around 6% of them singletons. V and J are TRBV5-1 and TRBJ2-1, with a tentative D call TRBD1 (6 bases). The receptor comes from a man aged 18 to 30 in good health. Sequencing input: naive T cells sorted from blood. The CDR3 loop reads CASSLDSRGYNEQFF. CDR3 in DNA: TGCGCCAGCAGCCTGGACAGTAGAGGCTACAATGAGCAGTTCTTC.